This TCR beta chain stems from a study of T cells in Graves' hyperthyroidism and ophthalmopathy. This clonotype was seen ten or more times. Researchers amplified the TCR beta CDR3 regions from RNA transcripts. RT-PCR in the first round (using the HTBI primer set) targeted the TCR CDR3. TCRdb passed the multiplex PCR reads through MiXCR, listing each CDR3 protein once. The sample lists 390,000 or so distinct CDR3 sequences; about 15% were seen once. There are 14 residues in the CDR3. The V and J ends lost 5 bases and 2 bases, in that order; junction bases with no gene match: 3. Germline V gene lookup returns CDR1 SGHRS and CDR2 YFSETQ.

This chain uses TRBV5-1 with TRBJ2-3, with 9 positions matching TRBD2. The sequencing sample was made of blood. The sequence came from a young man with Graves' ophthalmopathy. This chain's CDR3 is CASRPSGITDTQYF. The DNA for the CDR3 is TGCGCCAGCAGACCTAGCGGGATCACAGATACGCAGTATTTT.